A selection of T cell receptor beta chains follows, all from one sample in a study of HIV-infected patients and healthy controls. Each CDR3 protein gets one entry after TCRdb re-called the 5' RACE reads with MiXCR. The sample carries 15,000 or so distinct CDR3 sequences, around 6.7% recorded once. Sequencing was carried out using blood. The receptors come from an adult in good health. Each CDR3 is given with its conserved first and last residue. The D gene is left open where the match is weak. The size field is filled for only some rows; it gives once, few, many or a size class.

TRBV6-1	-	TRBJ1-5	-	CASSEKDSQPQHF	TGTGCCAGCAGTGAGAAGGATAGTCAGCCCCAGCATTTT
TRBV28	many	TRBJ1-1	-	CASSLYQGPNTEAFF	TGTGCCAGCAGTTTATACCAGGGGCCCAACACTGAAGCTTTCTTT
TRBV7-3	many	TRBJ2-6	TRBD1	CASSPRGDRTGANVLTF	TGTGCCAGCAGCCCCAGGGGGGACAGGACTGGGGCCAACGTCCTGACTTTC
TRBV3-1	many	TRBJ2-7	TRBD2	CASSQGSSGTLSYEQYF	TGTGCCAGCAGCCAAGGGTCTAGCGGGACCCTTTCCTACGAGCAGTACTTC
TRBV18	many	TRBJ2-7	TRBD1	CASSPVFGTGISYEQYF	TGTGCCAGCTCACCAGTCTTCGGGACAGGGATTTCCTACGAGCAGTACTTC
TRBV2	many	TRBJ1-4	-	CASSVTGAEKLFF	TGTGCCAGCAGTGTAACAGGAGCTGAAAAACTGTTTTTT
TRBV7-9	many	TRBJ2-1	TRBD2	CASSLEAGGPREQFF	TGTGCCAGCAGCTTAGAAGCGGGAGGGCCCCGTGAGCAGTTCTTC
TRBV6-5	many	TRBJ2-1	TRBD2	CASSRTSGNNEQFF	TGTGCCAGCAGCAGGACTAGCGGGAACAATGAGCAGTTCTTC
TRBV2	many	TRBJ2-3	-	CASRDDRGRAGASGGTDTQYF	TGTGCCAGCAGGGACGACAGGGGACGAGCGGGAGCGTCTGGGGGTACAGATACGCAGTATTTT
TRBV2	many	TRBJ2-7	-	CASSDGVLRGEQYF	TGTGCCAGCAGTGATGGAGTGCTGAGGGGCGAGCAGTACTTC